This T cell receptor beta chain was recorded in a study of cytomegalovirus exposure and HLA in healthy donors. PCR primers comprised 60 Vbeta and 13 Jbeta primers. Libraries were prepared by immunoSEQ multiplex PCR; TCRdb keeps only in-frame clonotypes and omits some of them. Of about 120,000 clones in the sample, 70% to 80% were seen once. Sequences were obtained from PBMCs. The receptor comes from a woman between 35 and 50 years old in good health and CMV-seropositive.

CDR3 coding DNA: TGTGCCAGCAATCCAGATAGCACAGATACGCAGTATTTT. It is translated as CASNPDSTDTQYF. The chain combines TRBV25-1 with TRBJ2-3; D ambiguous. CDR1 MGHDK and CDR2 SYGVNS come from the germline V gene. V lost 7 bases, J lost 0 bases, and 8 bases lay in between. CDR3 length: 13 residues.